This passage covers 21 T cell receptor beta chains from one sample sequenced in a study of T cell responses to AZD1222 COVID-19 vaccine. Sequencing used immunoSEQ multiplex PCR; TCRdb keeps in-frame clones, though not all of them. The profile shows around 52,000 clones, around 85% of them singletons. The sample was peripheral blood, taken on day 0 of AZD1222 vaccination. All receptors derive from an adult in good health.

The chain has TRBV29-1 and TRBJ1-3; D perhaps matches TRBD1 (5 bases). This CDR3 has 14 residues. The V end was cut by 7 bases, the J end by 1 base, with 14 bases between. Germline V gene lookup returns CDR1 SQVTM and CDR2 ANQGSEA. This CDR3 reads CSAGRDPSGNTIYF. Here the CDR3 DNA reads TGCAGCGCCGGGAGGGACCCTTCTGGAAACACCATATATTTT.

This sequence joins TRBV3-1 (or the pseudogene TRBV3-2) and TRBJ1-3, with no clear D. Germline V gene sequence: CDR1 LGHDT, CDR2 YNNKEL (reference sequence). Trimming pared 0 bases from V and 0 bases from J, leaving 3 bases between. CDR3 length: 14 amino acids. For the CDR3, the DNA is TGTGCCAGCAGCCAAGACTCCTCTGGAAACACCATATATTTT. It is translated as CASSQDSSGNTIYF.

V usage is TRBV7-3 and J usage is TRBJ2-3, with 7 bases aligning to TRBD1. V shed 5 bases and J 2 bases; nucleotides not matched to a gene: 7. CDR3 length equals 15 residues. Germline V gene data show CDR1 as SGHTA and CDR2 as FQGTGA. The DNA of the CDR3 is TGTGCCAGCAGCCCAGGACAGGAGAACACAGATACGCAGTATTTT. The encoded protein is CASSPGQENTDTQYF.

The V and J genes are TRBV7-3 and TRBJ2-2; 10 nucleotides agree with TRBD2. The CDR3 length is 21 residues. Germline lookup yields CDR1 SGHTA and CDR2 FQGTGA. Trimming took 2 bases from V and 6 from J; bases not matched to a gene: 21. CDR3: CASSLFPSPPSGSFGPGELFF. CDR3 nucleotides: TGTGCCAGCAGCTTATTTCCATCGCCCCCTAGCGGGAGCTTTGGTCCCGGGGAGCTGTTTTTT.

The chain links TRBV19 to TRBJ1-2; D uncertain. The CDR3 length is 15 residues. Between the trimmed V and J ends, which lost 0 bases and 5 bases, there was a span of 13 bases. Germline V gene data show CDR1 as LNHDA and CDR2 as SQIVND (reference sequence). The CDR3 is CASSIDRGKTYGYTF. The CDR3 DNA sequence: TGTGCCAGTAGTATAGATCGCGGCAAGACTTATGGCTACACCTTC.

The chain links TRBV6-2 or TRBV6-3 to TRBJ1-4; TRBD1 matches 10 bases. Germline assignment: CDR1 MNHEY and CDR2 SVGEGT. The V and J ends lost 0 bases and 2 bases, in that order; junction bases with no gene match: 15. There are 21 residues in the CDR3. The CDR3 DNA reads TGTGCCAGCAGTTACTCGGTCGGGACAGGGGCTTTGAGGGTGACTAATGAAAAACTGTTTTTT. Protein: CASSYSVGTGALRVTNEKLFF.

This chain uses TRBV10-3 with TRBJ1-1; 7 nucleotides match TRBD1. The CDR3 runs 15 residues. Germline V gene sequence: CDR1 ENHRY, CDR2 SYGVKD. V gave up 7 bases and J gave up 5 bases; unmatched junction bases: 13. This CDR3 is CAITTGQVGRTEAFF. CDR3 nucleotide sequence: TGTGCCATCACCACCGGACAGGTGGGGCGGACTGAAGCTTTCTTT.

J is TRBJ2-2 and V is TRBV19; no reliable D call. The CDR3 is 13 amino acids. The V end lost 5 bases, the J end lost 6 bases, and 10 bases lay between the germline ends. The V gene's germline CDR1 is LNHDA and CDR2 SQIVND (reference sequence). CDR3 nucleotides: TGTGCCAGTAGTCACCTCAGGTCCGGGGAGCTGTTTTTT. This encodes CASSHLRSGELFF.

The J gene is TRBJ2-1, the V gene TRBV28; 7 bases align to TRBD1. Germline V CDR1 and CDR2: MDHEN, SYDVKM. This CDR3 has 14 residues. J lost 1 base, V lost 4 bases, and 1 base had no gene match. The CDR3 nucleotides are TGTGCCAGCAGTTCAGGGGGATCCTACAATGAGCAGTTCTTC. As protein: CASSSGGSYNEQFF.

In its sample, this clone was seen once. The chain carries TRBV3-1 (or the pseudogene TRBV3-2) and TRBJ1-2; possible D gene TRBD1, 5 bases. V lost 6 bases and J lost 0, with 8 bases in between. CDR1 LGHDT and CDR2 YNNKEL come from the germline V gene (reference sequence). The CDR3 consists of 13 residues. The chain's CDR3 is CASSKGANYGYTF. CDR3 in DNA: TGTGCCAGCAGTAAAGGGGCTAACTATGGCTACACCTTC.

The chain links TRBV3-1 (or the pseudogene TRBV3-2) to TRBJ1-1, with D hard to call. Germline values: CDR1 LGHDT, CDR2 YNNKEL (reference sequence). V lost 1 base to trimming and J lost 0 bases, with 6 bases between them. The CDR3 consists of 14 residues. The CDR3 is CASSQAMLNTEAFF. CDR3 DNA: TGTGCCAGCAGCCAAGCTATGCTGAACACTGAAGCTTTCTTT.

The chain links TRBV28 to TRBJ1-2; 8 bases are shared with TRBD1. CDR1 and CDR2 (germline): MDHEN, SYDVKM. The CDR3 is 14 amino acids. V was pared by 11 bases and J by 7 bases, with 15 bases of the junction left unmatched. In DNA, the CDR3 is TGTGCCTATTACGTAGGGCAGGGGGCAGGTGGCTACACCTTC. It specifies CAYYVGQGAGGYTF.

The rearrangement uses TRBV7-2 and TRBJ2-5; maybe TRBD1 (5 bases). Germline V CDR1 and CDR2: SGHTA, FQGNSA. The ends were cut back, 5 bases at V and 4 bases at J, with 17 bases in the middle. There are 15 residues in the CDR3. The CDR3 sequence: CASSTNPDRPETQYF. CDR3 coding DNA: TGTGCCAGCAGCACGAATCCCGACAGACCAGAGACCCAGTACTTC.

This clone came up a few times. The chain has TRBV5-5 and TRBJ2-7, with TRBD2 matching over 16 bases. Per the germline V gene, CDR1 is SGHKS and CDR2 is YYEKEE (reference sequence). The CDR3 is made up of 17 amino acids. The V segment lost 4 bases and the J segment 3 bases; nucleotides outside the gene matches: 7. CDR3 in DNA: TGTGCCAGCAGCGGTGGGACTAGCGGGAGGGCGTACTACGAGCAGTACTTC. This encodes CASSGGTSGRAYYEQYF.

The V gene is TRBV27, the J gene TRBJ1-6; TRBD1 might be the D (5 bases). In germline, CDR1 is MNHEY, CDR2 SMNVEV (reference sequence). V was clipped by 2 bases and J by 9 bases, with 14 bases between them. This CDR3 is 15 amino acids long. In nucleotides, the CDR3 is TGTGCCAGCAGTTTACGGGGCAGGGTGAGTTCACCCCTCCACTTT. This gives the protein CASSLRGRVSSPLHF.

The chain employs TRBV4-1 and TRBJ1-5; no clear D gene. Per germline, CDR1 MGHRA and CDR2 YSYEKL. The V end was cut by 2 bases, the J end by 5 bases, with 7 bases between. The CDR3 totals 13 residues. CDR3 DNA sequence: TGCGCCAGCAGCCAACTGGGAGATCAGCCCCAGCATTTT. Translated, it gives CASSQLGDQPQHF.

This clone was observed a handful of times. The chain employs TRBV7-3 and TRBJ1-2; TRBD1 is a possible D gene (6 bases). Germline CDR1 and CDR2: SGHTA and FQGTGA. The CDR3 is 14 amino acids. Between the trimmed V and J ends, which lost 3 bases and 7 bases, there was a span of 15 bases. CDR3: CASSFAGERGGYTF. The CDR3 nucleotides read TGTGCCAGCAGCTTTGCAGGGGAACGGGGTGGCTACACCTTC.

The rearrangement links TRBV30 to TRBJ1-2; D not resolved. The CDR3 spans 15 residues. Per the germline V gene, CDR1 is GTSNPN and CDR2 is SVGIG (reference sequence). V lost 0 bases and J 1 base, leaving 12 bases between the germline ends. CDR3 nucleotides: TGTGCCTGGAGTGTCCGCTCACAGCGTAACTATGGCTACACCTTC. Its protein is CAWSVRSQRNYGYTF.

This clone was seen more than once but under ten times. A read error may be the cause here, since a much bigger clone is one base away. The V gene is TRBV6-4, the J gene TRBJ2-1; 9 bases line up with TRBD2. Trimming took 0 bases from V and 6 from J; bases not matched to a gene: 3. Germline V gene data show CDR1 as MRHNA and CDR2 as SNTAGT. This CDR3 contains 15 residues. The CDR3 spells CASSDSISGSNEQFF. The CDR3 DNA sequence: TGTGCCAGCAGTGACTCGATTAGCGGGAGCAATGAGCAGTTCTTC.

The rearrangement joins TRBV27 to TRBJ1-1, with D possibly matching TRBD1 (5 bases). The CDR3 sequence is 16 residues long. In germline, CDR1 is MNHEY, CDR2 SMNVEV (reference sequence). V was clipped by 6 bases and J by 2 bases, with 19 bases between them. Here the CDR3 DNA reads TGTGCCAGCAGATTGCTAGGCGCAGGGAGAAACACTGAAGCTTTCTTT. Its translation is CASRLLGAGRNTEAFF.

This clone appeared a single time. The junction and the germline gene differ at one end; a read error may be behind it. This chain uses TRBV7-9 with TRBJ1-1; the D is unclear. This CDR3 spans 11 amino acids. Per germline, CDR1 SEHNR and CDR2 FQNEAQ (reference sequence). In DNA, the CDR3 is TGTGCCAGCACCTTAATGACTGAAGCTTTCTTT. Protein product: CASTLMTEAFF.